These 17 T cell receptor beta chains originate from one sample sequenced in a study of CD8 T cells in Susac syndrome (dated by TCRdb to the late 2010s). The protocol used for the library was the immunoSEQ multiplex PCR assay. RNA was extracted using the RNeasy kit, and roughly 0.45 to 1 microgram was reverse transcribed with random hexamers. TCRdb trimmed the raw reads at Q25, called clones with MiXCR and kept productive beta chains. Every CDR3 protein is listed once, alongside the most common genes and DNA of its rows. The sample yields about 180,000 distinct CDR3 sequences; around 94% were counted once. The ten largest clones capture around 0.11% of the sample. Sequencing was performed on CD4+ T cells from PBMCs. Receptors originate from a human donor with Susac syndrome.

The gene calls are TRBV30 and TRBJ2-1; D ambiguous. Germline V lookup: CDR1 GTSNPN, CDR2 SVGIG (reference sequence). There are 12 residues in the CDR3. Deletions cut 1 base from V and 6 bases from J, with 7 bases between. In DNA, the CDR3 is TGTGCCTGGAGTGGTCGCGGCAATGAGCAGTTCTTC. Encoded protein: CAWSGRGNEQFF.

V is TRBV12-3 or TRBV12-4 and J is TRBJ2-7; D remains unclear. The V and J ends lost 4 bases and 2 bases respectively, with 3 bases between them. The CDR3 is made up of 11 amino acids. DNA for the CDR3: TGTGCCAGCAGTTCCCCCTACGAGCAGTACTTC. Protein product: CASSSPYEQYF.

The chain is built from TRBV5-4 and TRBJ2-2; D gene uncertain. This CDR3 region has 15 residues. The V gene's germline CDR1 is SGHNT and CDR2 YYREEE (reference sequence). V was cut by 1 base and J by 0 bases, with 7 bases left in between. The CDR3 DNA sequence: TGTGCCAGCAGCTTGAGGAGAGCGAACACCGGGGAGCTGTTTTTT. Amino acid sequence: CASSLRRANTGELFF.

This sequence joins TRBV29-1 and TRBJ2-7, with D uncertain. V lost 4 bases to trimming and J lost 6 bases, with 22 bases between them. The CDR3 is 15 amino acids. The germline CDR1 and CDR2 sequences are SQVTM and ANQGSEA. As DNA, the CDR3 is TGCAGCGTTGCCACCACGTCAGATCCGACGGGCGAGCAGTACTTC. Amino acids: CSVATTSDPTGEQYF.

This chain uses TRBV20-1 with TRBJ2-7, with 7 bases matching TRBD1. The length of the CDR3 is 12 residues. With V trimmed by 6 bases and J by 5 bases, 7 bases remained unmatched. Germline V CDR1 and CDR2: DFQATT, SNEGSKA (reference sequence). The CDR3 nucleotides are TGCAGTGCCCGACCTACAGGGGACGAGCAGTACTTC. Translation gives CSARPTGDEQYF.

The J gene is TRBJ2-7, the V gene TRBV5-1; D is possibly TRBD2 (6 bases). The CDR3 is 14 amino acids. Germline V gene lookup returns CDR1 SGHRS and CDR2 YFSETQ. V lost 0 bases, J lost 3 bases, and 10 bases lay in between. The CDR3 loop is CASSLGGVGYEQYF. The DNA of the CDR3 is TGCGCCAGCAGCTTGGGGGGGGTGGGCTACGAGCAGTACTTC.

The chain is built from TRBV6-2 or TRBV6-3 and TRBJ2-4, with TRBD2 matching over 11 bases. CDR1 is MNHEY, CDR2 SVGEGT, per germline. There are 19 residues in the CDR3. V gave up 2 bases and J gave up 1 base; unmatched junction bases: 10. The DNA for the CDR3 is TGTGCCAGCAGTTACGGGGGACTAGCGGCTGCTACTGCCAAAAACATTCAGTACTTC. It translates to CASSYGGLAAATAKNIQYF.

This chain links TRBV5-5 with TRBJ2-1; the D gene is possibly TRBD2 (6 bases). Germline CDR1 reads SGHKS; CDR2 reads YYEKEE (reference sequence). V was cut by 2 bases and J by 5 bases, with 11 bases left in between. This CDR3 has 14 residues. The CDR3 loop is CASSFLGGNNEQFF. The CDR3 DNA follows: TGTGCCAGCAGCTTCCTGGGGGGAAACAATGAGCAGTTCTTC. Using reference TRBV5-5 and TRBJ2-1 for the parts outside the CDR3, the full variable domain is DAGVTQSPTHLIKTRGQQVTLRCSPISGHKSVSWYQQVLGQGPQFIFQYYEKEERGRGNFPDRFSARQFPNYSSELNVNALLLGDSALYLCASSFLGGNNEQFFGPGTRLTVL.

This clonotype occurred once. The genes are TRBV6-6 and TRBJ2-3; perhaps TRBD2 as D (5 bases). CDR1 is MNHNY, CDR2 SVGAGI, per germline (reference sequence). The CDR3 extends over 15 amino acids. Trimming took off 6 bases at V and 0 bases at J, with 13 bases between the two ends. CDR3 amino acids: CASRPGRGSTDTQYF. DNA of the CDR3: TGTGCCAGCAGACCCGGGCGCGGGAGCACAGATACGCAGTATTTT.

CDR3 DNA sequence: TGCAGTGCTAGAGGCCACGACGGCTATAATTCACCCCTCCACTTT. Protein product: CSARGHDGYNSPLHF. V gene TRBV20-1 combines with J gene TRBJ1-6; D is undetermined. Germline CDR1 is DFQATT and CDR2 is SNEGSKA (reference sequence). Trimming shortened V by 1 base and J by 3 bases, and 10 bases separated the two germline ends. The CDR3 spans 15 residues.

This chain joins TRBV11-2 and TRBJ1-1, with D unclear. This CDR3 is 14 amino acids long. V lost 0 bases and J 5 bases, leaving 10 bases between the germline ends. CDR1 and CDR2 from the germline V gene are SGHAT and FQNNGV. The CDR3 reads CASSLDRIRTEAFF. CDR3 in DNA: TGTGCCAGCAGCTTAGATCGAATACGAACTGAAGCTTTCTTT.

The gene calls are TRBV30 and TRBJ1-5, with a tentative D call TRBD1 (5 bases). The V end lost 1 base, the J end lost 7 bases, and 17 bases lay between the germline ends. Germline CDR1 GTSNPN, CDR2 SVGIG (reference sequence). This CDR3 has 15 amino acids. The CDR3 region has the DNA TGTGCCTGGAGTGGTGGGACGGCCTCGCGGCAGCCCCAGCATTTT. Encoded protein: CAWSGGTASRQPQHF.

The genes are TRBV4-3 and TRBJ2-5; TRBD2 aligns across 10 bases. Germline V gives CDR1 LGHNA, CDR2 YSLEER. The CDR3 runs to 17 residues. V dropped 1 base and J dropped 4; count of bases not matched to a gene: 9. CDR3 sequence reads: CASSQGERGGGGETQYF. The CDR3 bases are TGCGCCAGCAGCCAAGGGGAGCGGGGGGGCGGGGGAGAGACCCAGTACTTC.

This rearrangement joins TRBV20-1 to TRBJ2-2, with a possible D match to TRBD1 (6 bases). The CDR3 is 13 residues long. Germline V gene lookup returns CDR1 DFQATT and CDR2 SNEGSKA (reference sequence). Trimming removed 6 bases at V and 5 bases at J, with 13 bases between. CDR3 residues: CSAPLDSTGELFF. The CDR3, as DNA: TGCAGTGCCCCCCTGGACAGTACCGGGGAGCTGTTTTTT.

CDR3 nucleotides: TGTGCCAGCAGCTCACCGACAGCCCCCTACGAGCAGTACTTC. This sequence encodes CASSSPTAPYEQYF. The chain combines TRBV9 with TRBJ2-7; possible D gene TRBD1, 5 bases. The germline gives CDR1 SGDLS, CDR2 YYNGEE. Trimming stripped 4 bases from V and 2 bases from J, with 13 bases between. The CDR3 length is 14 residues.

This sequence joins TRBV27 and TRBJ1-2, with D perhaps matching TRBD1 (5 bases). The germline V gene has CDR1 MNHEY and CDR2 SMNVEV (reference sequence). The V and J ends lost 0 bases and 4 bases respectively, with 15 bases between them. This CDR3 spans 16 amino acids. DNA for the CDR3: TGTGCCAGCAGTTTATCCAGGGCGTTAGGGCGCTATGGCTACACCTTC. Translating it yields CASSLSRALGRYGYTF.

This clonotype came up a few times. One junction end does not reproduce the germline sequence, and a read error may be involved. The chain has TRBV5-1 and TRBJ2-1; D may be TRBD2 (5 bases). This CDR3 contains 14 residues. Germline CDR1 reads SGHRS; CDR2 reads YFSETQ. The CDR3 here is CASSLGSSYNEQFF. CDR3 nucleotides: TGTGCCAGCTCCCTAGGGAGCTCCTACAATGAGCAGTTCTTC.